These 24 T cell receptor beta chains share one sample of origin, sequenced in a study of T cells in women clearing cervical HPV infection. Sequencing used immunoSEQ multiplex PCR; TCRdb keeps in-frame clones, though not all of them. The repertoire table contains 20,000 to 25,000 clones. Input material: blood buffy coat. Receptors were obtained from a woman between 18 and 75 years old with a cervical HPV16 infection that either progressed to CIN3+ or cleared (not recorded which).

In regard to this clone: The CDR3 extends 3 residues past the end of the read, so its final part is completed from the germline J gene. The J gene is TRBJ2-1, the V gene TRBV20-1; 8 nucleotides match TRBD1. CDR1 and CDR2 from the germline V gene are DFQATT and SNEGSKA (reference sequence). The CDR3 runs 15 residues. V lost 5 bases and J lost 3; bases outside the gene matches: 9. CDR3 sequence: CSAGGQGPFYNEQFF. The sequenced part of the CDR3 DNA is TGCAGTGCTGGCGGACAGGGACCTTTCTACAATGAG.

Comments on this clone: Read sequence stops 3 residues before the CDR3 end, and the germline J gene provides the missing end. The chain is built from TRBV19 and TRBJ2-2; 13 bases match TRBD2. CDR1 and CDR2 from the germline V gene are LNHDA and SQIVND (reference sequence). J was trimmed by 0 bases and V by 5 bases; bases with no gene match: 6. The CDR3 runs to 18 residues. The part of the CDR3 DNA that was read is TGTGCCAGTAGTGTACCGGGACTAGCGGGAACGAACACCGGGGAG. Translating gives CASSVPGLAGTNTGE. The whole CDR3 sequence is CASSVPGLAGTNTGELFF.

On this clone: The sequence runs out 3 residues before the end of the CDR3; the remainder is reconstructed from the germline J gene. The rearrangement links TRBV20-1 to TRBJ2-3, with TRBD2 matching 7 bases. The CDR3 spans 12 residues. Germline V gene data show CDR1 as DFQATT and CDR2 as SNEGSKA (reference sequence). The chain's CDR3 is CSAREGLLAQYF. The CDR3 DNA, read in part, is TGCAGTGCTAGAGAGGGACTATTGGCG.

The CDR3 DNA, read in part, is TGTGCCAGCAGCCCTGACAGGGGTCATCAGCCC. Translation: CASSPDRGHQP. The whole CDR3 region reads CASSPDRGHQPQHF. The chain combines TRBV11-2 with TRBJ1-5, with TRBD1 identical over 8 bases. The CDR3 end falls 3 residues outside the read, so it is completed with the germline J gene. This CDR3 region has 14 residues. CDR1 and CDR2 from the germline V gene are SGHAT and FQNNGV. V was clipped by 5 bases and J by 5 bases; unmatched bases: 5.

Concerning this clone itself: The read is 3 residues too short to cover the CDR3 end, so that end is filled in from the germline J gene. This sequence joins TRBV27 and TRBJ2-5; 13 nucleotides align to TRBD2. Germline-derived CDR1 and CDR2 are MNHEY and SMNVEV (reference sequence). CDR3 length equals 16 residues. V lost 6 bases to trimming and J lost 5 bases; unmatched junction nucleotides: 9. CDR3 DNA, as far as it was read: TGTGCCAGCAGCCCTAGGACTAGCGGGAGTAGGGAGACC. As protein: CASSPRTSGSRET. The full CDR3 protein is CASSPRTSGSRETQYF.

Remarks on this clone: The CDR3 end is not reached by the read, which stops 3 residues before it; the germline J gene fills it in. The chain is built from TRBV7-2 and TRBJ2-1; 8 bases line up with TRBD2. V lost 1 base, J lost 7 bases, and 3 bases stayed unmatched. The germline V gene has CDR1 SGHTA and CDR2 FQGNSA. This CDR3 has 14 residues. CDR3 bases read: TGTGCCAGCAGCTTAGATGGGACTAGAAATGAG. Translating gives CASSLDGTRNE. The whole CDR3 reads CASSLDGTRNEQFF.

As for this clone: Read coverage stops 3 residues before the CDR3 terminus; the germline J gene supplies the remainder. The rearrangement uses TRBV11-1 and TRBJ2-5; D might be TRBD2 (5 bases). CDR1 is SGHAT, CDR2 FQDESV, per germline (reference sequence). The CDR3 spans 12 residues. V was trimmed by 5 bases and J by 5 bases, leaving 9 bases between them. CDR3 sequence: CASSPAGETQYF. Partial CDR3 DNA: TGTGCCAGCAGCCCGGCGGGCGAGACC.

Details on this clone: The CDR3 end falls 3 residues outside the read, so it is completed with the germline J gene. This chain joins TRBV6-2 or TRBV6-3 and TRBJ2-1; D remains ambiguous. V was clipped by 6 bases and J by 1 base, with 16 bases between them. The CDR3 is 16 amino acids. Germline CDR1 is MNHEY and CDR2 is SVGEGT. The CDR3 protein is CASSNDRVYSYNEQFF. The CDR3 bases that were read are TGTGCCAGCAGCAACGATCGGGTATATTCCTACAATGAG.

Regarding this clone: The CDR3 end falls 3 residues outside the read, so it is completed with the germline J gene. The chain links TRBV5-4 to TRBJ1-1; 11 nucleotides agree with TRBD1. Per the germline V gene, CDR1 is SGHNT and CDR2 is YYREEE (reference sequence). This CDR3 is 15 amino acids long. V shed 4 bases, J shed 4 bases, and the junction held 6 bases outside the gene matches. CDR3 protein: CASSRWGTGGTEAFF. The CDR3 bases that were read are TGTGCCAGCAGCCGATGGGGGACAGGGGGCACTGAA.

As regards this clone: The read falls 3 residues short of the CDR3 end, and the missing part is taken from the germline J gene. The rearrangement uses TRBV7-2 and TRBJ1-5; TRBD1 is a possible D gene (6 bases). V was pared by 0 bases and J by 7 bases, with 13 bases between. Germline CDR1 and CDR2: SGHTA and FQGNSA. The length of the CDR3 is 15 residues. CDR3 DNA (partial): TGTGCCAGCAGCTTAGCCAGGGGAAGAGGACAGCCC. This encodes CASSLARGRGQP. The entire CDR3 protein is CASSLARGRGQPQHF.

CDR3 loop: CASSGGSYEQYF. Incomplete CDR3 DNA: TGTGCCAGCAGCGGCGGTTCCTACGAG. The chain uses TRBV28 and TRBJ2-7; the D is unclear. The CDR3 end falls 3 residues outside the read, so it is completed with the germline J gene. V lost 6 bases and J 1 base, leaving 7 bases between the germline ends. The CDR3 spans 12 residues. Germline lookup yields CDR1 MDHEN and CDR2 SYDVKM. Filled out from reference TRBV28 and TRBJ2-7, the complete variable domain reads DVKVTQSSRYLVKRTGEKVFLECVQDMDHENMFWYRQDPGLGLRLIYFSYDVKMKEKGDIPEGYSVSREKKERFSLILESASTNQTSMYLCASSGGSYEQYFGPGTRLTVT.

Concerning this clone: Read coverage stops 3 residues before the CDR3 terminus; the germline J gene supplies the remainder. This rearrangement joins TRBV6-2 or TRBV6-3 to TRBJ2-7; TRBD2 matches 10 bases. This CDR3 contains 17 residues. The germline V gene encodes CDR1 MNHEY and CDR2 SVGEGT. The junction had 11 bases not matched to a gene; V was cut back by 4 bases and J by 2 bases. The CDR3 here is CASSSDRSGLAAYEQYF. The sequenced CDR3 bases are TGTGCCAGCAGTTCCGACCGATCAGGACTAGCGGCCTACGAG.

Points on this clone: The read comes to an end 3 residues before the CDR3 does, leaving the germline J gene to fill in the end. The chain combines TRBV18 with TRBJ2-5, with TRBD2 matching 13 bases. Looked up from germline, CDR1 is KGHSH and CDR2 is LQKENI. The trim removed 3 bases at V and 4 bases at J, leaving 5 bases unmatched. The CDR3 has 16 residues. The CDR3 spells CASSPGTSGMGETQYF. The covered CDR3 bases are TGTGCCAGCTCACCCGGGACTAGCGGGATGGGAGAGACC.

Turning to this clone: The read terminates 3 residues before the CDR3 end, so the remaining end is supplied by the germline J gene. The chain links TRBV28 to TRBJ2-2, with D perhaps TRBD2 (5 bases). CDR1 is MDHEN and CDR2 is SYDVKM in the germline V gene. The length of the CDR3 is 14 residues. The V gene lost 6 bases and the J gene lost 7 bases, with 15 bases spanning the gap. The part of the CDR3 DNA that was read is TGTGCCAGCAGCTCTAAACTAGAGGTCGGGGAG. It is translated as CASSSKLEVGE. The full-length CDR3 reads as CASSSKLEVGELFF.

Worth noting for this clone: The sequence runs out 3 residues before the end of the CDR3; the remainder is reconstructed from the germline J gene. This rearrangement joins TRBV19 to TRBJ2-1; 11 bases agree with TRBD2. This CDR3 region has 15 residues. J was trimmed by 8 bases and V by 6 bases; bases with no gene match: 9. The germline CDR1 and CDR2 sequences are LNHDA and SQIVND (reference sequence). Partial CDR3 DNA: TGTGCCAGTAGAGGGATAGCGGGAGGGCCGGATGAG. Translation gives CASRGIAGGPDE. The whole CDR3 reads CASRGIAGGPDEQFF.

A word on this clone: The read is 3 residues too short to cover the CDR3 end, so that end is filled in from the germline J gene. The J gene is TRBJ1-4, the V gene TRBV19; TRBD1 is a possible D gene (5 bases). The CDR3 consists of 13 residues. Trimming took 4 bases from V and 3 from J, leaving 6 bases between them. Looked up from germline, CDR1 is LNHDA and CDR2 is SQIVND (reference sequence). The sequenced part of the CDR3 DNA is TGTGCCAGTAGTAACAGGCCTAATGAAAAA. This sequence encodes CASSNRPNEK. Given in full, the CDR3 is CASSNRPNEKLFF.

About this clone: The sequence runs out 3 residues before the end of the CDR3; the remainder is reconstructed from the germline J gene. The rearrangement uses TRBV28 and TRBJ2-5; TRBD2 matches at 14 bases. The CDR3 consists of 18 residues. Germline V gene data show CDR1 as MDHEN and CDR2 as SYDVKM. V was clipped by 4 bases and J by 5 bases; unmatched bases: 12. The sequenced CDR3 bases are TGTGCCAGCAGTTCCGGGACTAGCGGGAGCCTATGGACTGAGACC. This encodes CASSSGTSGSLWTET. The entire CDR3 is CASSSGTSGSLWTETQYF.

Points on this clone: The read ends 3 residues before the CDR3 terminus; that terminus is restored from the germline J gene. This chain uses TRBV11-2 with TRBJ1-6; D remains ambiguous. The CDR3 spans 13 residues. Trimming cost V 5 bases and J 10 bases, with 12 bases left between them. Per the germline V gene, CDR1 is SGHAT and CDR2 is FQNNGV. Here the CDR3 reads CASSITGESPLHF. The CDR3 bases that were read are TGTGCCAGCAGCATAACGGGTGAATCACCC.

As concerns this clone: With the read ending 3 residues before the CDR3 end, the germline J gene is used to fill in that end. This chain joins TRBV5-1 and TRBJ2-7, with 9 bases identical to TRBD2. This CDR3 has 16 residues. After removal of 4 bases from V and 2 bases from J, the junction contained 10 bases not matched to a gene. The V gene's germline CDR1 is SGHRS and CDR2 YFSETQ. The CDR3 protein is CASSPGLAGSTYEQYF. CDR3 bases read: TGCGCCAGCAGCCCAGGGCTAGCGGGATCAACCTACGAG.

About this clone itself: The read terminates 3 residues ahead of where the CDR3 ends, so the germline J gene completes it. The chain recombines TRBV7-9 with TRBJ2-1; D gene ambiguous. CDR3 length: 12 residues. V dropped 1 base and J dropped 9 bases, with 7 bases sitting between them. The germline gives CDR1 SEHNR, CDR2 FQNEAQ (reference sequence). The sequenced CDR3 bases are TGTGCCAGCAGCTTAGGAGAAGCTGAG. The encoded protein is CASSLGEAE. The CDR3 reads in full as CASSLGEAEQFF.

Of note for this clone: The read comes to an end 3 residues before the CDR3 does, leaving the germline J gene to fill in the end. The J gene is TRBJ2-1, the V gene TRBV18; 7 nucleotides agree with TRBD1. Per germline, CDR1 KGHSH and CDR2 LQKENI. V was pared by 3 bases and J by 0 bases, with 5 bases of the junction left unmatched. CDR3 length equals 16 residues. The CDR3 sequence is CASSPSDRRSYNEQFF. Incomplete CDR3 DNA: TGTGCCAGCTCACCTTCGGACAGGCGCTCCTACAATGAG.

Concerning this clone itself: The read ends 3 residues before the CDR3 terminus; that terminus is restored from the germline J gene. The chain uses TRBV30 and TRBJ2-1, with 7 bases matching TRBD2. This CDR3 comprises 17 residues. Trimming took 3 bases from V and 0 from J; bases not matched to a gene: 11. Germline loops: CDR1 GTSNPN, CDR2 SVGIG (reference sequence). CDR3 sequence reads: CAWSGGTPFSSYNEQFF. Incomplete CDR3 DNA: TGTGCCTGGAGCGGGGGGACTCCTTTCAGCTCCTACAATGAG.

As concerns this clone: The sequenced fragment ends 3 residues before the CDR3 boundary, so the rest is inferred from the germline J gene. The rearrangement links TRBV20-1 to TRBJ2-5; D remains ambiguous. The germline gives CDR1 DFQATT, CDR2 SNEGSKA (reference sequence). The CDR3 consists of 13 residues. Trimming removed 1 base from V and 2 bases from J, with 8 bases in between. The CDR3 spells CSARGVGQETQYF. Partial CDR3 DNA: TGCAGTGCTAGAGGGGTAGGGCAAGAGACC.

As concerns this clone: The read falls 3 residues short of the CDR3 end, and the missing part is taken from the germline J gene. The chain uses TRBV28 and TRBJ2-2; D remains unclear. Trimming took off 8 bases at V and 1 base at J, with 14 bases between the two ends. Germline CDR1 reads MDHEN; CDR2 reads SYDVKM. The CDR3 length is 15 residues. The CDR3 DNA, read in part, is TGTGCCAGCGTAACAGCATTTAGGAACACCGGGGAG. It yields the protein CASVTAFRNTGE. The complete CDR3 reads CASVTAFRNTGELFF.